Shown below are 25 T cell receptor beta chains from a single sample sequenced in a study of blood T cell repertoires in COVID-19. The repertoire was sequenced with immunoSEQ multiplex PCR; TCRdb's copy has only in-frame clones and lacks some. This table has hundreds of thousands of clones, around nine tenths appearing once. Sequenced material: peripheral blood. These receptors originate from a woman in her 70s with COVID-19, enrolled during active disease.

This clone turned up a few times. The chain joins TRBV6-2 or TRBV6-3 to TRBJ1-2; D not resolved. Per the germline V gene, CDR1 is MNHEY and CDR2 is SVGEGT. Trimming left V 5 bases short and J 4 bases short, with 11 bases between. This CDR3 region has 13 residues. The CDR3 loop reads CASSKSEFYGYTF. CDR3 nucleotides: TGTGCCAGCAGTAAGTCGGAGTTCTATGGCTACACCTTC.

This clone has a handful of counts. V is TRBV2 and J is TRBJ1-4; D may be TRBD1 (6 bases). The CDR3 loop spans 14 amino acids. Germline V gene lookup returns CDR1 SNHLY and CDR2 FYNNEI. The germline V and J ends were trimmed by 3 bases and 7 bases, with 12 bases remaining between them. This chain's CDR3 is CASSDRGAGEKLFF. The CDR3 DNA sequence: TGTGCCAGCAGTGACCGGGGGGCAGGTGAAAAACTGTTTTTT. The variable domain in full, completed from reference TRBV2 and TRBJ1-4, reads EPEVTQTPSHQVTQMGQEVILRCVPISNHLYFYWYRQILGQKVEFLVSFYNNEISEKSEIFDDQFSVERPDGSNFTLKIRSTKLEDSAMYFCASSDRGAGEKLFFGSGTQLSVL.

The chain combines TRBV29-1 with TRBJ1-2; 9 bases agree with TRBD1. CDR1 and CDR2 (germline): SQVTM, ANQGSEA. This CDR3 is 17 amino acids long. V trimming: 2 bases; J trimming: 4 bases; junction bases outside the gene matches: 14. CDR3 loop: CSVEWDTLDRGIYGYTF. The DNA of the CDR3 is TGCAGCGTTGAATGGGACACGTTGGACAGGGGTATCTATGGCTACACCTTC.

The genes are TRBV24-1 and TRBJ2-2; 12 bases line up with TRBD1. CDR3 size: 16 residues. The trim removed 4 bases at V and 7 bases at J, leaving 6 bases unmatched. Germline CDR1 KGHDR, CDR2 SFDVKD. The CDR3 is CATSESGTGGFGELFF. CDR3 DNA: TGTGCCACCAGTGAGTCCGGGACAGGGGGCTTCGGGGAGCTGTTTTTT.

The chain carries TRBV7-3 and TRBJ2-3; weak D call: TRBD1 (6 bases). Germline V CDR1 and CDR2: SGHTA, FQGTGA. The V end was cut by 7 bases, the J end by 6 bases, with 14 bases between. The length of the CDR3 is 13 residues. CDR3 DNA: TGTGCCAGCAAAAGGACAGTTAGCGATACGCAGTATTTT. Its translation is CASKRTVSDTQYF.

This rearrangement joins TRBV5-7 to TRBJ1-6; D gene ambiguous. TRBV5-7 is an open reading frame whose function is uncertain. The CDR3 extends over 19 amino acids. V gave up 0 bases and J gave up 0 bases, with 16 bases separating them. The CDR3 coding sequence is TGTGCCAGCAGCTTGGCCGGAGGGTCAGTTCCCTCCTATAATTCACCCCTCCACTTT. This translates into CASSLAGGSVPSYNSPLHF.

The chain uses TRBV7-9 and TRBJ2-4, with D possibly matching TRBD2 (6 bases). Per the germline V gene, CDR1 is SEHNR and CDR2 is FQNEAQ (reference sequence). CDR3 length: 16 amino acids. V gave up 4 bases and J gave up 3 bases, with 16 bases separating them. CDR3 protein: CASSSGTPWGKNIQYF. The DNA of the CDR3 is TGTGCCAGCAGCTCCGGGACTCCATGGGGCAAAAACATTCAGTACTTC. Full variable domain (outside the CDR3, taken from reference TRBV7-9 and TRBJ2-4): DTGVSQNPRHKITKRGQNVTFRCDPISEHNRLYWYRQTLGQGPEFLTYFQNEAQLEKSRLLSDRFSAERPKGSFSTLEIQRTEQGDSAMYLCASSSGTPWGKNIQYFGAGTRLSVL.

This clone has a handful of counts. The V gene is TRBV6-4, the J gene TRBJ1-6; 7 bases are shared with TRBD1. V lost 0 bases and J lost 5; bases outside the gene matches: 7. The CDR3 is made up of 17 amino acids. Germline V gives CDR1 MRHNA, CDR2 SNTAGT. Written as DNA, the CDR3 is TGTGCCAGCAGTGACTCTATGAAAGGGGGCAATAATTCACCCCTCCACTTT. Translating it yields CASSDSMKGGNNSPLHF.

The chain couples TRBV5-1 to TRBJ1-2, with D unresolved. Between the trimmed V and J ends, which lost 2 bases and 7 bases, there was a span of 21 bases. Germline lookup yields CDR1 SGHRS and CDR2 YFSETQ. The CDR3 loop spans 16 amino acids. As DNA, the CDR3 is TGCGCCAGCAGCTTTAATAAGGCCGAAGCCCCGGGTGGCTACACCTTC. Its protein is CASSFNKAEAPGGYTF.

V is TRBV28 and J is TRBJ2-7, with D uncertain. This CDR3 has 12 residues. Germline V gene data show CDR1 as MDHEN and CDR2 as SYDVKM. Trimming took 10 bases from V and 3 from J, leaving 13 bases between them. Here the CDR3 DNA reads TGTGCCATTGGAAAACAGCACTACGAGCAGTACTTC. The encoded protein is CAIGKQHYEQYF.

The chain uses TRBV19 and TRBJ1-1; D not resolved. Germline V gene sequence: CDR1 LNHDA, CDR2 SQIVND (reference sequence). V was pared by 5 bases and J by 3 bases, with 10 bases between. The CDR3 extends over 13 amino acids. CDR3: CASSPRGDTEAFF. The CDR3 DNA follows: TGTGCCAGTAGTCCGCGGGGTGACACTGAAGCTTTCTTT.

The chain is built from TRBV7-2 and TRBJ1-2; weak D call: TRBD1 (5 bases). The CDR3 is 14 amino acids. V lost 5 bases and J lost 9, with 19 bases in between. CDR1 SGHTA and CDR2 FQGNSA come from the germline V gene. CDR3 protein: CASSESYLGGSYTF. CDR3 nucleotides: TGTGCCAGCAGCGAGAGTTATCTTGGGGGGAGCTACACCTTC.

The chain joins TRBV2 to TRBJ1-1; a weak D match, TRBD1 (5 bases). The CDR3 spans 14 residues. Germline CDR1 reads SNHLY; CDR2 reads FYNNEI. V lost 7 bases, J lost 4 bases, and 16 bases lay in between. CDR3 sequence (DNA): TGTGCCAGCACTTATCAGGGTGAAGGCACTGAAGCTTTCTTT. Translated: CASTYQGEGTEAFF.

This chain uses TRBV23-1 with TRBJ2-1, with 10 positions matching TRBD1. TRBV23-1 is classed as an ORF, of uncertain function. J gave up 2 bases and V 6 bases, and 4 bases lay outside the gene matches. The CDR3 runs to 15 residues. The CDR3 nucleotides are TGCGCCAGCAGAAAAGGGACAGGGGCCTACAATGAGCAGTTCTTC. It specifies CASRKGTGAYNEQFF.

This clone was seen a few times. The CDR3, as DNA: TGTGCCAGCATCGAGACAGGGAATCAGCCCCAGCATTTT. This translates into CASIETGNQPQHF. The chain couples TRBV6-5 to TRBJ1-5, with 7 nucleotides matching TRBD1. V shed 7 bases and J 4 bases; nucleotides not matched to a gene: 4. The CDR3 has 13 residues. Germline V gene data show CDR1 as MNHEY and CDR2 as SVGAGI.

The V gene is TRBV28, the J gene TRBJ1-5; D gene uncertain. V lost 6 bases and J lost 9, with 9 bases in between. Germline-derived CDR1 and CDR2 are MDHEN and SYDVKM. The CDR3 has 11 amino acids. Written as DNA, the CDR3 is TGTGCCAGCAGCTATCCCACGCCCCAGCATTTT. Translation gives CASSYPTPQHF.

This chain uses TRBV4-3 with TRBJ1-5; D remains unclear. Trimming took off 4 bases at V and 4 bases at J, with 8 bases between the two ends. The CDR3 totals 13 residues. Looked up from germline, CDR1 is LGHNA and CDR2 is YSLEER. CDR3 sequence reads: CASSPTGNQPQHF. The CDR3 DNA sequence: TGCGCCAGCAGCCCCACCGGGAATCAGCCCCAGCATTTT.

The chain uses TRBV30 and TRBJ1-2; the match to TRBD1 covers 11 bases. In germline, CDR1 is GTSNPN, CDR2 SVGIG (reference sequence). Unmatched junction bases numbered 2, after V lost 8 bases and J lost 3 bases. The CDR3 spans 12 residues. The CDR3 nucleotides read TGTGCCGGGACAGGGGGTTACTATGGCTACACCTTC. Translating gives CAGTGGYYGYTF.

The chain joins TRBV29-1 to TRBJ1-4; TRBD1 aligns across 8 bases. Germline V gene lookup returns CDR1 SQVTM and CDR2 ANQGSEA. V was clipped by 6 bases and J by 8 bases; unmatched bases: 5. The CDR3 extends over 12 amino acids. The CDR3 DNA follows: TGCAGCGTAACAGGGGGTGACGAAAAACTGTTTTTT. Amino acids: CSVTGGDEKLFF. The full variable domain, rest sourced from reference TRBV29-1 and TRBJ1-4, is SAVISQKPSRDICQRGTSLTIQCQVDSQVTMMFWYRQQPGQSLTLIATANQGSEATYESGFVIDKFPISRPNLTFSTLTVSNMSPEDSSIYLCSVTGGDEKLFFGSGTQLSVL.

The chain combines TRBV5-4 with TRBJ2-5; 9 positions agree with TRBD2. The germline V gene has CDR1 SGHNT and CDR2 YYREEE (reference sequence). CDR3 length equals 17 residues. The V gene end was trimmed by 0 bases and the J gene end by 2 bases; junction bases not matched to a gene: 8. CDR3: CASSLGHPSGAQETQYF. The CDR3 nucleotides are TGTGCCAGCAGCTTGGGTCATCCTAGCGGGGCACAAGAGACCCAGTACTTC. Variable domain in full (rest from reference TRBV5-4 and TRBJ2-5): ETGVTQSPTHLIKTRGQQVTLRCSSQSGHNTVSWYQQALGQGPQFIFQYYREEENGRGNFPPRFSGLQFPNYSSELNVNALELDDSALYLCASSLGHPSGAQETQYFGPGTRLLVL.

This clone was seen more than once but under ten times. J is TRBJ2-5 and V is TRBV24-1; 7 positions agree with TRBD1. V shed 4 bases and J 5 bases; nucleotides not matched to a gene: 6. Looked up from germline, CDR1 is KGHDR and CDR2 is SFDVKD. The CDR3 extends over 14 amino acids. The CDR3 protein is CATSDATGAETQYF. CDR3 sequence (DNA): TGTGCCACCAGTGACGCTACAGGGGCTGAGACCCAGTACTTC.

Comments on this clone: The germline gene is not matched at one end of the junction; a read error may be the cause. The genes are TRBV2 and TRBJ2-7, with 8 bases lining up with TRBD2. This CDR3 comprises 13 residues. The germline V gene encodes CDR1 SNHLY and CDR2 FYNNEI. CDR3 sequence (DNA): TGTGCCTGCAGCGGGGGATACTCCTACGAGCAGTACTTC. This codes for CACSGGYSYEQYF.

This clone was observed once. The chain uses TRBV6-5 and TRBJ1-2; D might be TRBD1 (6 bases). Trimming stripped 0 bases from V and 2 bases from J, with 10 bases between. The CDR3 has 15 amino acids. From germline, CDR1 is MNHEY and CDR2 SVGAGI. CDR3 DNA sequence: TGTGCCAGCAGTTACTCGGTGGGGGCGAACTATGGCTACACCTTC. Translating gives CASSYSVGANYGYTF.

This chain joins TRBV12-3 or TRBV12-4 and TRBJ2-7, with D tentatively TRBD1 (6 bases). The CDR3 sequence is 13 residues long. The V end was cut by 6 bases, the J end by 4 bases, with 13 bases between. CDR3 in amino acids: CASRSVTGYEQYF. For the CDR3, the DNA is TGTGCCAGCAGGAGCGTCACAGGGTACGAGCAGTACTTC.

The chain couples TRBV5-1 to TRBJ2-3; TRBD2 matches at 7 bases. J was trimmed by 6 bases and V by 5 bases; bases with no gene match: 12. CDR1 is SGHRS and CDR2 is YFSETQ in the germline V gene. This CDR3 comprises 15 residues. CDR3 amino acids: CASRRGAGQDDTQYF. The CDR3, as DNA: TGCGCCAGCAGGAGGGGAGCGGGGCAAGACGATACGCAGTATTTT.